These 7 T cell receptor beta chains were sequenced from one sample in a study of CD8 T cells in Susac syndrome. An input of about 0.45 to 1 ug of RNA was subjected to reverse transcription using random hexamers. TCRdb processed the immunoSEQ multiplex PCR reads anew with MiXCR; each CDR3 protein has one entry. The sample has 100,000 to 150,000 distinct CDR3 sequences, around 94% seen once; the top ten hold over 0.065%. Sequenced input: CD4+ T cells from PBMCs. These receptors were taken from a human donor in good health.

The rearrangement uses TRBV9 and TRBJ2-5; D is unresolved. Trimming pared 0 bases from V and 4 bases from J, leaving 4 bases between. The CDR3 totals 12 residues. Germline-derived CDR1 and CDR2 are SGDLS and YYNGEE. In DNA, the CDR3 is TGTGCCAGCAGCGTAGCTTCAGAGACCCAGTACTTC. Its translation: CASSVASETQYF.

V gene TRBV19 combines with J gene TRBJ1-5; a possible D gene is TRBD1 (5 bases). CDR1 and CDR2 from the germline V gene are LNHDA and SQIVND (reference sequence). The CDR3 is made up of 13 amino acids. The ends were cut back, 6 bases at V and 7 bases at J, with 13 bases in the middle. The CDR3 here is CASSPTVQQPQHF. The CDR3 nucleotides read TGTGCCAGTAGCCCGACAGTGCAACAGCCCCAGCATTTT.

The V and J genes are TRBV20-1 and TRBJ2-7; D might be TRBD1 or TRBD2, each matching 5 bases. The germline CDR1 and CDR2 sequences are DFQATT and SNEGSKA (reference sequence). The CDR3 runs 16 residues. V lost 6 bases to trimming and J lost 3 bases, with 24 bases between them. CDR3 amino acids: CSASKGTEFGIYEQYF. The CDR3 DNA reads TGCAGTGCCTCCAAAGGGACCGAATTCGGGATCTACGAGCAGTACTTC.

V and J are TRBV2 and TRBJ2-1; TRBD2 agrees at 9 bases. Germline trimming cut 5 bases from V and 6 bases from J; bases unmatched to any gene: 5. Germline V gene data show CDR1 as SNHLY and CDR2 as FYNNEI. The CDR3 totals 14 residues. The CDR3 nucleotides are TGTGCCAGCAGTCGGCTAGCGGGAATCAATGAGCAGTTCTTC. It codes for CASSRLAGINEQFF.

This chain uses TRBV6-5 with TRBJ1-1; D may be TRBD1 (6 bases). Trimming removed 5 bases from V and 7 bases from J, with 14 bases in between. Germline values: CDR1 MNHEY, CDR2 SVGAGI. This CDR3 comprises 13 residues. The CDR3 protein is CASSEGVGGEAFF. CDR3 coding DNA: TGTGCCAGCAGTGAAGGGGTAGGGGGTGAAGCTTTCTTT.

The J gene is TRBJ1-1, the V gene TRBV28, with a tentative D call TRBD1 (5 bases). The CDR3 runs 15 residues. Germline V CDR1 and CDR2: MDHEN, SYDVKM. V was pared by 2 bases and J by 1 base, with 11 bases between. CDR3 amino acids: CASSLGGGGNTEAFF. The CDR3 DNA is TGTGCCAGCAGTTTAGGGGGGGGAGGGAACACTGAAGCTTTCTTT. Full variable domain (remainder filled in from reference TRBV28 and TRBJ1-1): DVKVTQSSRYLVKRTGEKVFLECVQDMDHENMFWYRQDPGLGLRLIYFSYDVKMKEKGDIPEGYSVSREKKERFSLILESASTNQTSMYLCASSLGGGGNTEAFFGQGTRLTVV.

The chain is built from TRBV20-1 and TRBJ2-1; D is unclear. Germline V gives CDR1 DFQATT, CDR2 SNEGSKA (reference sequence). Trimming removed 5 bases from V and 1 base from J, with 6 bases in between. This CDR3 is built from 12 residues. The CDR3, as DNA: TGCAGTGCTTTTGAATCCTACAATGAGCAGTTCTTC. This encodes CSAFESYNEQFF.